These T cell receptor beta chains were read from a single sample in a study of OX40 agonist ivuxolimab in advanced cancers. Clones were sequenced by immunoSEQ multiplex PCR, and TCRdb holds only the in-frame ones, with some missing. Of 30,000 or so clones detected, 90% appear once; the ten largest clones hold about 24%. The source was CD4+ or CD8+ T cells sorted from blood, collected in a trial of the OX40 agonist ivuxolimab. These receptors came from an adult with an advanced solid tumor such as melanoma, head and neck, liver or kidney cancer. CDR3s include the opening cysteine and the closing phenylalanine or tryptophan. A D gene is named only where the DNA matches it firmly.

>.|TRBJ1-5|14|TRBV12-5
CASGLTSSNQPQHF
>.|TRBJ1-2|13|TRBV29-1
CSVVAESFYGYTF
>TRBD1|TRBJ2-7|15|TRBV19
CASSIGQGISYEQYF
>.|TRBJ2-2|13|TRBV9
CASSGTHTGELFF
>TRBD2|TRBJ2-1|14|TRBV4-3
CASSQARGSIEQFF
>.|TRBJ2-7|15|TRBV6-5
CASSSGQRVTYEQYF
>.|TRBJ1-5|14|TRBV27
CASSLRQEGQPQHF
>.|TRBJ2-3|15|TRBV9
CASSVVGAQLDTQYF
>.|TRBJ2-2|12|TRBV7-9
CASSLGLGELFF
>TRBD1|TRBJ1-6|16|TRBV27
CASSIWVGDRGSPLHF
>.|TRBJ1-2|13|TRBV29-1
CSVEDLAGNGYTF
>.|TRBJ1-2|14|TRBV19
CASRGRSMYYGYTF
>TRBD1|TRBJ1-1|15|TRBV5-4
CASSLEDRGYTEAFF
>TRBD2|TRBJ2-1|19|TRBV29-1
CSVPQLAGVPTATYNEQFF
>TRBD2|TRBJ2-3|16|TRBV7-9
CASSAPASGNTDTQYF
>TRBD2|TRBJ2-5|15|TRBV5-1
CASSSSGGYQETQYF
>TRBD1|TRBJ2-1|18|TRBV4-3
CASSQGPGQGDLVGRQFF
>.|TRBJ2-3|18|TRBV16
CASSLYRRGGRDTDTQYF
>TRBD2|TRBJ2-7|18|TRBV7-6
CASSLAPTTSGITYEQYF
>.|TRBJ1-5|16|TRBV27
CASSLRGAGGNQPQHF
>.|TRBJ1-3|16|TRBV21-1
CASSKEGSSSGNTIYF
>.|TRBJ2-5|12|TRBV7-8
CATSGGSGTQYF
>TRBD2|TRBJ2-7|16|TRBV2
CASTGLAGKGHYEQYF
>.|TRBJ2-7|14|TRBV7-9
CASSPPWGYYEQYF
>.|TRBJ1-5|14|TRBV4-2
CASSQRASNQPQHF
>TRBD2|TRBJ2-7|15|TRBV4-2
CASSQEPSGAYEQYF
>TRBD1|TRBJ1-5|17|TRBV2
CASKVWPGQGADQPQHF
>.|TRBJ1-4|15|TRBV4-1
CASSQGRYTNEKLFF
>.|TRBJ2-7|13|TRBV5-6
CASSLGGIHEQYF
>.|TRBJ2-1|14|TRBV7-9
CASIPTSSYNEQFF
>.|TRBJ2-1|12|TRBV7-9
CASSLDYNEQFF
>.|TRBJ2-4|14|TRBV11-2
CASSSPGYGNIQYF
>TRBD1|TRBJ1-2|14|TRBV9
CASSVWTGGHGYTF
>TRBD2|TRBJ2-3|19|TRBV9
CASSVDLAGVSLNRDTQYF
>.|TRBJ2-1|15|TRBV7-9
CASSPSSSSYNEQFF
>.|TRBJ1-1|13|TRBV29-1
CSVRPTGNTEAFF
>TRBD1|TRBJ2-3|16|TRBV7-6
CASSLGFTGDTDTQYF
>.|TRBJ1-1|16|TRBV12-2
CASRSGPGVMNTEAFF
>TRBD2|TRBJ2-7|19|TRBV2
CASSETWGRSGRVTYEQYF
>TRBD1|TRBJ2-5|15|TRBV6-5
CASSYGIGQEETQYF
>.|TRBJ2-1|13|TRBV5-4
CASSLDYLNEQFF
>TRBD2|TRBJ2-7|14|TRBV11-3
CASSWGGPSYEQYF
>TRBD2|TRBJ2-7|14|TRBV7-6
CASSLVIAGDEQYF
>TRBD2|TRBJ2-1|18|TRBV7-9
CASSFGLAGGPLYNEQFF
>.|TRBJ2-5|15|TRBV2
CASSAWGAEEETQYF
>.|TRBJ2-2|14|TRBV6-1
CASTSASYTGELFF
>.|TRBJ1-2|12|TRBV29-1
CSVDLLNYGYTF
>TRBD2|TRBJ2-1|15|TRBV4-1
CASSQDVGLANEQFF
>TRBD1|TRBJ1-2|14|TRBV13
CASSTRDRVYGYTF
>.|TRBJ1-5|14|TRBV6-5
CASSQFDTNQPQHF
>.|TRBJ1-1|15|TRBV7-9
CASSLPQGKNTEAFF
>.|TRBJ1-6|14|TRBV27
CASSIRDDNSPLHF
>.|TRBJ2-5|13|TRBV2
CASRQQGDETQYF
>.|TRBJ2-1|16|TRBV10-3
CAIRGARRDPYNEQFF
>.|TRBJ1-5|14|TRBV27
CASSLNQGSQPQHF
>.|TRBJ2-1|13|TRBV5-1
CASSQDFHNEQFF
>TRBD2|TRBJ2-7|16|TRBV9
CASSVGSASGTYEQYF
>TRBD2|TRBJ2-1|18|TRBV29-1
CSVEGGSSSGISYNEQFF
>.|TRBJ2-5|14|TRBV7-6
CASSFGEGPETQYF